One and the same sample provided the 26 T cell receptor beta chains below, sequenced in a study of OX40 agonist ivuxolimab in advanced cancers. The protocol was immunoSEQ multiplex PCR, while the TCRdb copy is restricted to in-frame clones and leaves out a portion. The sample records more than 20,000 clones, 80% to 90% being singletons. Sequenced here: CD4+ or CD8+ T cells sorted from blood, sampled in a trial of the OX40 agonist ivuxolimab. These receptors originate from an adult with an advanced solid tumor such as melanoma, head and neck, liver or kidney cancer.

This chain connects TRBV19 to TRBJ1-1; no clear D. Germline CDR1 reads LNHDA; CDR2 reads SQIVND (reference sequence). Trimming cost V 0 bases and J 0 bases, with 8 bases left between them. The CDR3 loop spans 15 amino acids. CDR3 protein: CASSIEARLNTEAFF. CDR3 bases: TGTGCCAGTAGTATAGAGGCCAGACTGAACACTGAAGCTTTCTTT. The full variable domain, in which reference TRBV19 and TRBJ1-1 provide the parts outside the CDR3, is DGGITQSPKYLFRKEGQNVTLSCEQNLNHDAMYWYRQDPGQGLRLIYYSQIVNDFQKGDIAEGYSVSREKKESFPLTVTSAQKNPTAFYLCASSIEARLNTEAFFGQGTRLTVV.

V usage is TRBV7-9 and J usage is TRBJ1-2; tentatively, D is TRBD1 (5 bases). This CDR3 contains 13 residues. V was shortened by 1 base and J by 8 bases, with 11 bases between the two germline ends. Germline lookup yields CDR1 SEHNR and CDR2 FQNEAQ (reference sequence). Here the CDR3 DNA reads TGTGCCAGCAGCTTAGGGAGGGGTGCGGGCTACACCTTC. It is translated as CASSLGRGAGYTF.

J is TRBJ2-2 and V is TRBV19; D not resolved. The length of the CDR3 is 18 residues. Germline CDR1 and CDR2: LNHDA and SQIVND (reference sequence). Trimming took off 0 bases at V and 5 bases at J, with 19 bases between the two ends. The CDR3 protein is CASSIDPGFWVRTGELFF. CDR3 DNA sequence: TGTGCCAGTAGTATAGACCCGGGCTTTTGGGTCCGAACCGGGGAGCTGTTTTTT.

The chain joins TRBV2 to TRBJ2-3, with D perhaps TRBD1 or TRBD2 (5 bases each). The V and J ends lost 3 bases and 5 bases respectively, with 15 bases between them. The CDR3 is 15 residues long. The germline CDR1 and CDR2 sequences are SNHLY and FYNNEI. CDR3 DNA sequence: TGTGCCAGCAGTGAGGTGAGGGGTTTGGAAGATACGCAGTATTTT. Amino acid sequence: CASSEVRGLEDTQYF.

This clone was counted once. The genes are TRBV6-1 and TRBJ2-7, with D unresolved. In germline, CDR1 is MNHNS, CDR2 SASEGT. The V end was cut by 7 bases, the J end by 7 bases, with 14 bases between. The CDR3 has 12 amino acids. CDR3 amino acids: CASTPSGWEQYF. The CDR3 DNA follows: TGTGCCAGCACCCCTTCCGGCTGGGAGCAGTACTTC.

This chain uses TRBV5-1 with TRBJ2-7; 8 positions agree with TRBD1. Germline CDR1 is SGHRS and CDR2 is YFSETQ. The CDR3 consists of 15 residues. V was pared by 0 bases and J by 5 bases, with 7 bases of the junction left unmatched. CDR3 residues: CASSLGLTGGNEQYF. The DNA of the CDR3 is TGCGCCAGCAGCTTGGGGCTAACAGGGGGTAACGAGCAGTACTTC.

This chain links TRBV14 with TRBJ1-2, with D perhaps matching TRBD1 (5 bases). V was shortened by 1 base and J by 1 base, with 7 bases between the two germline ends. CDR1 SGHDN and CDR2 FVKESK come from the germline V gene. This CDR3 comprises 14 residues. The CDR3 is CASSQVGVNYGYTF. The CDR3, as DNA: TGTGCCAGCAGCCAAGTGGGGGTTAACTATGGCTACACCTTC.

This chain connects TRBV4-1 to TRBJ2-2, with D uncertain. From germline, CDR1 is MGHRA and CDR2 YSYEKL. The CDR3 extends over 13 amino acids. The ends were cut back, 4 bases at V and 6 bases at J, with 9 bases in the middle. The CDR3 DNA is TGCGCCAGCAGCCGCCGCCGGGCCGGGGAGCTGTTTTTT. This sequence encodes CASSRRRAGELFF.

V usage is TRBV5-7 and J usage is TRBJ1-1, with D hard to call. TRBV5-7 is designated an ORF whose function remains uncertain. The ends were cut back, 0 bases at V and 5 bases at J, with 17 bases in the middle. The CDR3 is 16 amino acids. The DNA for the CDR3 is TGTGCCAGCAGCTTGGAAGTATCGGGATCCCGAACTGAAGCTTTCTTT. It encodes CASSLEVSGSRTEAFF.

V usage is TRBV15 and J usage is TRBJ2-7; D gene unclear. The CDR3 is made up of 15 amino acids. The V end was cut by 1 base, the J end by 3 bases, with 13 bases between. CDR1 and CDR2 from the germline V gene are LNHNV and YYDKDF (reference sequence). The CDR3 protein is CATSRVTLGNYEQYF. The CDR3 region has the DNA TGTGCCACCAGCAGAGTAACGCTTGGGAACTACGAGCAGTACTTC. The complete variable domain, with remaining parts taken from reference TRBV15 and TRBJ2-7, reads DAMVIQNPRYQVTQFGKPVTLSCSQTLNHNVMYWYQQKSSQAPKLLFHYYDKDFNNEADTPDNFQSRRPNTSFCFLDIRSPGLGDTAMYLCATSRVTLGNYEQYFGPGTRLTVT.

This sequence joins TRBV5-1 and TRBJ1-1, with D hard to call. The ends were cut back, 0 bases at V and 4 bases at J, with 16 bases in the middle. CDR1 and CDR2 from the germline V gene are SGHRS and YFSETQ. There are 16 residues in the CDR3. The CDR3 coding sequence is TGCGCCAGCAGCTTGGCGGGAGGAACGAAGGGCACTGAAGCTTTCTTT. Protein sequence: CASSLAGGTKGTEAFF.

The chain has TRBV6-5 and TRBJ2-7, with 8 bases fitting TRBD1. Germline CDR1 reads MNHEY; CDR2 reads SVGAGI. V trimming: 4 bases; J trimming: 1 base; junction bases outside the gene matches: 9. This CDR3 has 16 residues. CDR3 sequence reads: CASSSFGQGPSYEQYF. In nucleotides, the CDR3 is TGTGCCAGCAGTTCCTTTGGACAGGGACCATCCTACGAGCAGTACTTC.

CDR3 in amino acids: CASRRRIDSNQPQHF. DNA for the CDR3: TGTGCCAGCAGGAGACGGATTGATAGCAATCAGCCCCAGCATTTT. This chain connects TRBV2 to TRBJ1-5; D is unclear. Germline V gene lookup returns CDR1 SNHLY and CDR2 FYNNEI. CDR3 length equals 15 residues. V lost 6 bases to trimming and J lost 0 bases, with 12 bases between them.

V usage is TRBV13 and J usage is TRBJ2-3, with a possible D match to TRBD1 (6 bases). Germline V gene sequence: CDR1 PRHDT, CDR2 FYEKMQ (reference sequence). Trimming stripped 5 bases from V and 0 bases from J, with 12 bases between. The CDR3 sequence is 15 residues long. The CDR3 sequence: CASSPRTGSTDTQYF. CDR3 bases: TGTGCCAGCAGCCCCCGAACAGGGAGCACAGATACGCAGTATTTT.

The CDR3 region is CASSEALGKTNEKLFF. The CDR3 DNA reads TGTGCCAGCAGTGAAGCGCTAGGGAAGACTAATGAAAAACTGTTTTTT. The chain uses TRBV6-1 and TRBJ1-4; D is unclear. The CDR3 consists of 16 residues. Germline V CDR1 and CDR2: MNHNS, SASEGT. The germline V and J ends were trimmed by 0 bases and 2 bases, with 10 bases remaining between them.

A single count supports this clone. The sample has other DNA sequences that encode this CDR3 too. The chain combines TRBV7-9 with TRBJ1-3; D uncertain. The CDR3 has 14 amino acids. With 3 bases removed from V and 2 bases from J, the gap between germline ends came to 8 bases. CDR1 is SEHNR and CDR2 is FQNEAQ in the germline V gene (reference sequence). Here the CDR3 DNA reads TGTGCCAGCAGCTTGGGCCAGGCTGGAAACACCATATATTTT. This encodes CASSLGQAGNTIYF.

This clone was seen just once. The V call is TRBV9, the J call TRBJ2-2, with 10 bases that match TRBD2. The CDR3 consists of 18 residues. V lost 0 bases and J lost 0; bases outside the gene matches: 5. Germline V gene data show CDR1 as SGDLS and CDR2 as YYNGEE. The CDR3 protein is CASSVVLAGATNTGELFF. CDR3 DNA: TGTGCCAGCAGCGTAGTCCTAGCGGGGGCCACGAACACCGGGGAGCTGTTTTTT.

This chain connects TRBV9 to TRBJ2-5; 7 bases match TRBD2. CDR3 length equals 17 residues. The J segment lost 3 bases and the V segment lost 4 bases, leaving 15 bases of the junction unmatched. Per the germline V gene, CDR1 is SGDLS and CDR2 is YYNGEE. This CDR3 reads CASSHPRVGGSEETQYF. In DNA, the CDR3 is TGTGCCAGCAGCCATCCCCGGGTGGGAGGGTCGGAAGAGACCCAGTACTTC.

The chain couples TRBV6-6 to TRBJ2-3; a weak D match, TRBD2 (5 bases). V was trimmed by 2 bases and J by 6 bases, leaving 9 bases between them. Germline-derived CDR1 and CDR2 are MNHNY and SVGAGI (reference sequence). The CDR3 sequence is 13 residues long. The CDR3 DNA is TGTGCCAGCAGTTACGTAGGACTCGATACGCAGTATTTT. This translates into CASSYVGLDTQYF.

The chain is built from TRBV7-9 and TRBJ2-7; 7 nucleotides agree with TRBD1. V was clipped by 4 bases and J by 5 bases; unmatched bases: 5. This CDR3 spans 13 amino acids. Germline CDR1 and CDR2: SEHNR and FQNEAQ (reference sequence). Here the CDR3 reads CASSSRQGDEQYF. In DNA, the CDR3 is TGTGCCAGCAGCTCCCGACAGGGTGACGAGCAGTACTTC. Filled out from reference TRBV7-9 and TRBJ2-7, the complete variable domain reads DTGVSQNPRHKITKRGQNVTFRCDPISEHNRLYWYRQTLGQGPEFLTYFQNEAQLEKSRLLSDRFSAERPKGSFSTLEIQRTEQGDSAMYLCASSSRQGDEQYFGPGTRLTVT.

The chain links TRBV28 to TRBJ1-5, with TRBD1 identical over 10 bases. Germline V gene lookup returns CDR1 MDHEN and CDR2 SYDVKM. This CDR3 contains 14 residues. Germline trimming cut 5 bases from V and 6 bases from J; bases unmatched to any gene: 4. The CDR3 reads CASSPGQGSQPQHF. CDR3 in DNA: TGTGCCAGCAGTCCGGGACAGGGGTCTCAGCCCCAGCATTTT.

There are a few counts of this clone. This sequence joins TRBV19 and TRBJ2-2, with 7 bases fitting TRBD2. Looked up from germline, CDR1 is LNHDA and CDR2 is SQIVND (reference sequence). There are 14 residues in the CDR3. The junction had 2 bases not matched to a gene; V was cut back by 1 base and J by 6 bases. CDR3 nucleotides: TGTGCCAGTAGTATAGCGGCGGGAGCCGGGGAGCTGTTTTTT. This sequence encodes CASSIAAGAGELFF.

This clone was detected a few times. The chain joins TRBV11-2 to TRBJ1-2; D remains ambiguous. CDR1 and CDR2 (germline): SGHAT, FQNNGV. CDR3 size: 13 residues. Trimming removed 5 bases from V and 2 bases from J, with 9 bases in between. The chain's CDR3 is CASSRTDNYGYTF. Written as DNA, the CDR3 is TGTGCCAGCAGCAGGACGGACAACTATGGCTACACCTTC.

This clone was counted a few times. The CDR3 region is CASSLVGLPLHF. CDR3 nucleotide sequence: TGTGCCAGCAGTTTGGTGGGTCTACCCCTCCACTTT. This chain links TRBV27 with TRBJ1-6; D is unclear. CDR3 length equals 12 residues. The germline gives CDR1 MNHEY, CDR2 SMNVEV (reference sequence). Trimming took off 3 bases at V and 12 bases at J, with 9 bases between the two ends.

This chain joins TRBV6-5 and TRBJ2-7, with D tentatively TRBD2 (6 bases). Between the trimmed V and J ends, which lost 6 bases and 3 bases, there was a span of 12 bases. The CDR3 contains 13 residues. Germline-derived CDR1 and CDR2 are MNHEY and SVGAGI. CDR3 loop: CASRPAGYYEQYF. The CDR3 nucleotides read TGTGCCAGCAGGCCGGCGGGGTACTACGAGCAGTACTTC.

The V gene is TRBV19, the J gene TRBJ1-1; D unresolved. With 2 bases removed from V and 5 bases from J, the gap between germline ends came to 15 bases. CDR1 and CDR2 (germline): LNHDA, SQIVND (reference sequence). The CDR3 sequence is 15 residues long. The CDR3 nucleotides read TGTGCCAGTAGTATAAGGTTGAGTCGTGGGACTGAAGCTTTCTTT. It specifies CASSIRLSRGTEAFF.